This TCR beta chain was profiled in a study of T-cell reconstitution after alpha-beta-depleted transplantation in children. Study-wide findings and caveats: Reported findings indicate that, about two months after transplant, alpha-beta T cells came from several hundred expanded clones, which were derived from non-depleted graft cells. A year had passed since transplant, and T-cell counts and diversity by then came mostly from newly produced T cells. The high TCRbeta diversity at day 60 in some patients came from surviving recipient T cells and thymic progenitors.

As concerns this clonotype: What it binds is unknown.

V was clipped by 6 bases and J by 0 bases, with 12 bases between them. Germline V gene sequence: CDR1 SGHVS, CDR2 FNYEAQ. CDR3 size: 15 residues. Preparation of the TCRbeta library used unique molecular identifiers. A single record per CDR3 protein comes from TCRdb applying MiXCR to the PCR reads. Of some 830,000 distinct CDR3 sequences listed, 15% to 20% are singletons. This TCR derives from a male patient aged 10 to 17 who had a stem cell transplant for acute lymphoblastic leukemia, so the T cells may come from the graft donor. Sequencing used PBMCs, mostly from graft donor cells, obtained 360 days after TCRalphabeta/CD19-depleted stem cell transplant. The chain carries TRBV7-6 and TRBJ1-5; weak D call: TRBD1 (5 bases). CDR3 region: CASSRWTTSNQPQHF. The CDR3 DNA reads TGTGCCAGCAGTCGATGGACAACTAGCAATCAGCCCCAGCATTTT.